The 24 T cell receptor beta chains below come from one sample, sequenced in a study of T-cell memory formation after mild COVID-19. TCRdb reprocessed the 5' RACE reads with MiXCR, giving one entry per CDR3 protein. Of roughly 200,000 distinct CDR3 sequences in the sample, roughly 17% were seen once. The sample consisted of PBMCs or a T cell subset sorted from them (not recorded which). The receptors derive from an adult woman who had mild COVID-19 (a few samples of this study predate the infection). Cell type and time point are not known.

In this sample, this clonotype turned up a few times. V gene TRBV20-1 combines with J gene TRBJ2-3; maybe TRBD2 (5 bases). Looked up from germline, CDR1 is DFQATT and CDR2 is SNEGSKA (reference sequence). V was pared by 6 bases and J by 4 bases, with 8 bases between. The length of the CDR3 is 11 residues. CDR3 protein: CSARRPDTQYF. The DNA for the CDR3 is TGCAGTGCGCGGAGGCCAGATACGCAGTATTTT.

The gene calls are TRBV6-4 and TRBJ2-1, with TRBD1 matching 7 bases. After removal of 6 bases from V and 4 bases from J, the junction contained 3 bases not matched to a gene. Germline V CDR1 and CDR2: MRHNA, SNTAGT. CDR3 length equals 13 residues. The DNA of the CDR3 is TGTGCCAGCAGCAGGACAGGATACAATGAGCAGTTCTTC. It translates to CASSRTGYNEQFF.

The sample holds a few counts of this clonotype. The chain is built from TRBV6-6 and TRBJ2-1; 10 positions match TRBD1. From germline, CDR1 is MNHNY and CDR2 SVGAGI (reference sequence). The junction had 5 bases not matched to a gene; V was cut back by 5 bases and J by 4 bases. The CDR3 is 15 amino acids. The CDR3 loop is CASSQTGGDYNEQFF. CDR3 nucleotides: TGTGCCAGCAGTCAGACAGGGGGCGATTACAATGAGCAGTTCTTC.

This chain joins TRBV30 and TRBJ2-1; 8 nucleotides agree with TRBD1. CDR3 size: 17 residues. V trimming: 0 bases; J trimming: 9 bases; junction bases outside the gene matches: 16. Germline values: CDR1 GTSNPN, CDR2 SVGIG (reference sequence). This CDR3 is CAWSVTKGQGIIGEQFF. The CDR3 bases are TGTGCCTGGAGTGTCACTAAAGGACAGGGAATAATCGGTGAGCAGTTCTTC. The complete variable domain, with remaining parts taken from reference TRBV30 and TRBJ2-1, reads SQTIHQWPATLVQPVGSPLSLECTVEGTSNPNLYWYRQAAGRGLQLLFYSVGIGQISSEVPQNLSASRPQDRQFILSSKKLLLSDSGFYLCAWSVTKGQGIIGEQFFGPGTRLTVL.

This clonotype turned up a few times. The J gene is TRBJ1-2, the V gene TRBV6-5, with TRBD1 matching 10 bases. With V trimmed by 6 bases and J by 7 bases, 11 bases remained unmatched. There are 15 residues in the CDR3. Germline CDR1 is MNHEY and CDR2 is SVGAGI. The CDR3 sequence: CASSGTGVLIGGYTF. CDR3 nucleotide sequence: TGTGCCAGCAGCGGGACAGGGGTTCTCATAGGTGGCTACACCTTC.

This rearrangement joins TRBV7-2 to TRBJ2-7; 8 nucleotides line up with TRBD2. V lost 1 base to trimming and J lost 2 bases; unmatched junction nucleotides: 4. Germline-derived CDR1 and CDR2 are SGHTA and FQGNSA. The length of the CDR3 is 15 residues. The CDR3 DNA reads TGTGCCAGCAGCTTAGGGAGCGGGAGTCCCTACGAGCAGTACTTC. Translated, it gives CASSLGSGSPYEQYF.

In its sample, this clonotype was seen a few times. CDR3 DNA: TGTGCCAGCATCCCCGGGACTAGCGGGTATATTGAGCAGTTCTTC. Translation: CASIPGTSGYIEQFF. The chain has TRBV2 and TRBJ2-1; TRBD2 aligns across 12 bases. Unmatched junction bases numbered 10, after V lost 7 bases and J lost 9 bases. The CDR3 covers 15 residues. In germline, CDR1 is SNHLY, CDR2 FYNNEI.

This clonotype has just a few counts. The chain links TRBV20-1 to TRBJ1-2; 7 bases line up with TRBD1. This CDR3 comprises 11 residues. Germline lookup yields CDR1 DFQATT and CDR2 SNEGSKA (reference sequence). V shed 6 bases, J shed 9 bases, and the junction held 7 bases outside the gene matches. CDR3 nucleotides: TGCAGTGCCACCCCACAGGGGAGCTACACCTTC. As protein: CSATPQGSYTF.

This clonotype has a count of ten or more. This chain uses TRBV6-5 with TRBJ1-2; unclear D gene. V dropped 4 bases and J dropped 4 bases, with 10 bases sitting between them. The CDR3 spans 13 residues. From germline, CDR1 is MNHEY and CDR2 SVGAGI. The CDR3 region is CASSFEGRYGYTF. CDR3 DNA sequence: TGTGCCAGCAGTTTCGAGGGCCGCTATGGCTACACCTTC.

This chain connects TRBV27 to TRBJ1-5, with 10 bases lining up with TRBD1. V was pared by 6 bases and J by 7 bases, with 9 bases of the junction left unmatched. This CDR3 is 15 amino acids long. CDR1 and CDR2 (germline): MNHEY, SMNVEV (reference sequence). CDR3 DNA: TGTGCCAGCAGGAAGACAGGGGGCGCTCAGCAGCCCCAGCATTTT. This codes for CASRKTGGAQQPQHF.

The chain couples TRBV12-3 or TRBV12-4 to TRBJ1-1; TRBD1 agrees at 8 bases. The junction had 24 bases not matched to a gene; V was cut back by 6 bases and J by 6 bases. The CDR3 covers 19 residues. The CDR3 DNA is TGTGCCAGCAGGCCGTCCGGCCGGGACAGGTCTCGTTTTTTGCCTGAAGCTTTCTTT. Protein sequence: CASRPSGRDRSRFLPEAFF.

The chain couples TRBV5-1 to TRBJ1-5, with 12 bases aligning to TRBD1. V lost 4 bases, J lost 1 base, and 9 bases stayed unmatched. CDR1 is SGHRS and CDR2 is YFSETQ in the germline V gene. CDR3 length: 18 residues. CDR3 sequence reads: CASSPGTGGFRSNQPQHF. CDR3 nucleotide sequence: TGCGCCAGCAGCCCTGGGACAGGGGGCTTTAGGAGCAATCAGCCCCAGCATTTT.

The CDR3 loop reads CASSRDTDYGYTF. The CDR3, as DNA: TGTGCCAGCAGTAGGGACACCGACTATGGCTACACCTTC. V gene TRBV12-3 or TRBV12-4 combines with J gene TRBJ1-2; possibly TRBD1 for D (6 bases). The V and J ends lost 5 bases and 3 bases respectively, with 10 bases between them. This CDR3 contains 13 residues.

This clonotype was seen a few times. The chain carries TRBV12-3 or TRBV12-4 and TRBJ2-7; D perhaps matches TRBD2 (6 bases). V was shortened by 1 base and J by 1 base, with 11 bases between the two germline ends. The CDR3 contains 15 residues. As DNA, the CDR3 is TGTGCCAGCAGTTTAGGCGGGGCCTATTCCTACGAGCAGTACTTC. Residues: CASSLGGAYSYEQYF.

This chain joins TRBV12-3 or TRBV12-4 and TRBJ2-5; no reliable D call. V was trimmed by 4 bases and J by 1 base, leaving 7 bases between them. This CDR3 spans 13 amino acids. The CDR3 DNA is TGTGCCAGCAGTTGGACCCTCCAAGAGACCCAGTACTTC. It is translated as CASSWTLQETQYF.

Only a few counts were recorded for this clonotype. This chain joins TRBV12-3 or TRBV12-4 and TRBJ2-7, with D unresolved. The CDR3 is made up of 13 amino acids. Between the trimmed V and J ends, which lost 4 bases and 9 bases, there was a span of 16 bases. The CDR3 sequence is CASSSATGFGQYF. The CDR3 region has the DNA TGTGCCAGCAGTTCAGCGACTGGATTCGGGCAGTACTTC.

At least ten counts were recorded for this clonotype. The chain uses TRBV5-1 and TRBJ2-3; TRBD2 matches 7 bases. CDR1 is SGHRS, CDR2 YFSETQ, per germline. Germline trimming cut 4 bases from V and 7 bases from J; bases unmatched to any gene: 15. The CDR3 is 16 residues long. The CDR3 protein is CASSPRLGGGSNTQYF. Here the CDR3 DNA reads TGCGCCAGCAGCCCGAGGCTGGGCGGGGGTTCAAATACGCAGTATTTT.

This sequence joins TRBV9 and TRBJ2-3; D possibly corresponds to TRBD2 (5 bases). V gave up 8 bases and J gave up 4 bases, with 14 bases separating them. This CDR3 has 13 amino acids. Germline V lookup: CDR1 SGDLS, CDR2 YYNGEE. The CDR3 coding sequence is TGTGCCAGTACCCAAGGAGGCCCAGATACGCAGTATTTT. Its translation is CASTQGGPDTQYF.

This rearrangement joins TRBV27 to TRBJ2-2; TRBD2 agrees at 7 bases. This CDR3 is built from 16 residues. V gave up 3 bases and J gave up 5 bases; unmatched junction bases: 9. Germline V CDR1 and CDR2: MNHEY, SMNVEV (reference sequence). Here the CDR3 reads CASSFMGRGLTGELFF. Here the CDR3 DNA reads TGTGCCAGCAGTTTCATGGGGAGGGGTTTGACCGGGGAGCTGTTTTTT.

This rearrangement joins TRBV12-1 to TRBJ1-2; TRBD1, the table's D call, was not compared with the DNA. TRBV12-1 is described as a pseudogene. This CDR3 has 14 residues. The CDR3 DNA follows: TGTGCCAGCAGCACTACTGGGGGATCCTATGGCTACACCTTC. It specifies CASSTTGGSYGYTF.

Only a few counts were recorded for this clonotype. J is TRBJ2-5 and V is TRBV9, with 13 bases matching TRBD2. The CDR3 has 18 amino acids. Trimming removed 0 bases from V and 1 base from J; junction bases left unmatched: 6. Germline values: CDR1 SGDLS, CDR2 YYNGEE. In DNA form, the CDR3 reads TGTGCCAGCAGCGTAGGGGTGGGGACTAGCGGGATCCAAGAGACCCAGTACTTC. It is translated as CASSVGVGTSGIQETQYF.

This clonotype was picked up a small number of times. The chain joins TRBV20-1 to TRBJ2-1, with D perhaps matching TRBD2 (5 bases). CDR1 DFQATT and CDR2 SNEGSKA come from the germline V gene (reference sequence). V dropped 6 bases and J dropped 0 bases, with 12 bases sitting between them. The CDR3 runs 14 residues. CDR3 residues: CSAGAPSSYNEQFF. CDR3 DNA: TGCAGTGCGGGAGCCCCAAGCTCCTACAATGAGCAGTTCTTC.

This clonotype was seen repeatedly, ten times or more. The CDR3 loop reads CASSGVSNIQYF. The CDR3 bases are TGTGCCAGCAGCGGGGTGTCGAACATTCAGTACTTC. The chain uses TRBV11-3 and TRBJ2-4; D unresolved. Germline V gene lookup returns CDR1 SGHNT and CDR2 YENEEA. The CDR3 spans 12 residues. Trimming removed 5 bases from V and 7 bases from J, with 9 bases in between.

The chain employs TRBV7-9 and TRBJ1-1, with TRBD1 matching 7 bases. The CDR3 length is 13 residues. Germline trimming cut 6 bases from V and 5 bases from J; bases unmatched to any gene: 6. Per the germline V gene, CDR1 is SEHNR and CDR2 is FQNEAQ (reference sequence). This CDR3 reads CASSRDSKTEAFF. The CDR3 region has the DNA TGTGCCAGCAGTCGGGACAGTAAGACTGAAGCTTTCTTT.